This T cell receptor (beta chain) was obtained from a study of cytomegalovirus exposure and HLA in healthy donors. About the study: The approximately 120 validation repertoires, a later analysis reported, used the same platform as the approximately 670 first-cohort repertoires. Study findings and constraints: The investigators catalogued 150 to 200 TCR beta chains as cytomegalovirus-associated. The tendency of first-cohort TCR clusters to co-occur in the roughly 130 validation repertoires emerged from a later analysis.

Germline CDR1 reads LGHNA; CDR2 reads YNFKEQ. V lost 4 bases, J lost 0 bases, and 19 bases lay in between. CDR3 length: 19 residues. TCRdb keeps only in-frame clones here, not all; method: immunoSEQ multiplex PCR. The sample carries 70,000 or so clones, 94% recorded once. The donors were members of the validation cohort comprising approximately 110 subjects, separate from the roughly 650-subject first cohort. This clone was seen once. Its antigen is unidentified. The receptor comes from a woman younger than 30 in good health and CMV-seronegative. The sequenced sample was PBMCs. This chain connects TRBV4-2 to TRBJ2-6; TRBD1 might be the D (6 bases). The DNA for the CDR3 is TGTGCCAGCAGCCGATCCGCCCGGGACACCAACTCTGGGGCCAACGTCCTGACTTTC. It codes for CASSRSARDTNSGANVLTF.